This record concerns one TCR beta chain sequence. Its antigen is not known. Germline CDR1 reads SGHRS; CDR2 reads YFSETQ. V dropped 1 base and J dropped 6 bases, with 14 bases sitting between them. The CDR3 contains 14 residues. This entry belongs to a study of T-cell memory formation after mild COVID-19. As for the study in general: Largely, TCR clusters stayed within a single donor. Overall study results and limits: Contracting clones, day 15 to 85, had balanced CD4/CD8, and later expanders favored CD4+. The CD4+ clones that contracted clustered mainly within CM and EM, and the CD8+ clones concentrated in EMRA.

TCRdb processed the 5' RACE reads anew with MiXCR; each CDR3 protein has one entry. The sample shows about half a million distinct CDR3 sequences, approximately 18% of them seen only once. The sample comprised PBMCs or a T cell subset sorted from them (not recorded which). The gene calls are TRBV5-1 and TRBJ2-7, with D tentatively TRBD1 or TRBD2 (5 bases each). This clonotype originated in an adult woman who had mild COVID-19 (a few samples of this study predate the infection). Cell type and time point are not known. The CDR3 bases are TGCGCCAGCAGCTTGCCAGCGGCAGACAGCGAGCAGTACTTC. Translated: CASSLPAADSEQYF.